The rows below give T cell receptor beta chains drawn from one sample of a study of vaccination effects on CD4 cells after COVID-19. Their antigen targets remain unknown. The table came from immunoSEQ multiplex PCR; TCRdb's copy has only in-frame clones and leaves some out. The sample has some 31,000 clones, around 74% seen once; the top ten hold 6.6%. The specimen comprised CD4+ T cells from PBMCs cultured without peptide, sampled after COVID-19 vaccination. The source is a human donor who had a prior SARS-CoV-2 infection. Both conserved end residues are part of each CDR3. The order of the fields is J gene, D gene, clone size, V gene, CDR3 DNA, CDR3 protein. The D gene is left open where the match is weak. A row's size may be missing; if present it is once, few, many or a size class.

>TRBJ2-7|.|.|TRBV4-1
TGCGCCAGCAGCCAAGTCAATTCGGGCGAGCAGTACTTC
CASSQVNSGEQYF
>TRBJ1-2|.|once|TRBV21-1
TGTGCCAGCAGCAAAGAATTCCTCAGGGGGCCGGGGTATGGCTACACCTTC
CASSKEFLRGPGYGYTF
>TRBJ2-5|.|.|TRBV2
TGTGCCCGTTCACGGGGCCCCCAAGAGACCCAGTACTTC
CARSRGPQETQYF
>TRBJ2-4|TRBD2|.|TRBV3-1/TRBV3-2
TGTGCCAGCAGCCAAGATCCAGCGGGAGTCAAAAACATTCAGTACTTC
CASSQDPAGVKNIQYF
>TRBJ1-6|.|.|TRBV10-3
TGTGCCATCAGTGCGGAGGGGGGAACCCTCCACTTT
CAISAEGGTLHF
>TRBJ2-5|TRBD1|.|TRBV6-2/TRBV6-3
TGTGCCAGCAGTTACGGGGACAGGCTTCAAGAGACCCAGTACTTC
CASSYGDRLQETQYF
>TRBJ2-2|.|.|TRBV15
TGTGCCACCCCGAATCCCCAGGGAACCAGCGAAATCGGGGAGCTGTTTTTT
CATPNPQGTSEIGELFF
>TRBJ2-1|TRBD1|.|TRBV11-3
TGTGCCAGCAGCTTCGGACAGGGCTCCTACAATGAGCAGTTCTTC
CASSFGQGSYNEQFF
>TRBJ1-6|.|.|TRBV7-9
TGTGCCAGCGCCTTTAGCCGGGGGGGGACCCTCCACTTT
CASAFSRGGTLHF
>TRBJ1-2|.|.|TRBV30
TGTGCCTGGAGCCTCGGGTGGGCCTATGGCTACACCTTC
CAWSLGWAYGYTF
>TRBJ2-3|TRBD2|.|TRBV9
TGTGCCAGCAGCGGAAGACTAGCGGGCGACACAGATACGCAGTATTTT
CASSGRLAGDTDTQYF
>TRBJ2-7|TRBD2|.|TRBV7-9
TGTGCCAGCAGCTCGGGACTAGGAAGATACGAGCAGTACTTC
CASSSGLGRYEQYF
>TRBJ2-1|TRBD2|.|TRBV5-6
TGTGCCAGCAGTTGGGGGCTAGCGGGAGGAGGTGAGCAGTTCTTC
CASSWGLAGGGEQFF
>TRBJ2-5|.|.|TRBV15
TGTGCCACCAGAGGGGCCCCGGGGGAGACCCAGTACTTC
CATRGAPGETQYF
>TRBJ2-5|.|.|TRBV7-9
TGTGCCAGCAGCTTTTGGGAGACCCAGTACTTC
CASSFWETQYF
>TRBJ2-2|.|.|TRBV24-1
TGTGCCACCCGTGATGGGGGAGCCAACACCGGGGAGCTGTTTTTT
CATRDGGANTGELFF
>TRBJ1-2|.|.|TRBV13
TGTGCCAGCGTCCAGGTTGGGGGCCCTCCTAACTATGGCTACACCTTC
CASVQVGGPPNYGYTF
>TRBJ2-1|.|.|TRBV11-2
TGTGCCAGCAGCCCGGAAACTAGCTCCTACAATGAGCAGTTCTTC
CASSPETSSYNEQFF
>TRBJ2-1|.|.|TRBV5-8
TGTGCCAGCAGCTCTCAAGACAACCTACTTGAGTCCTCCTACAATGAGCAGTTCTTC
CASSSQDNLLESSYNEQFF
>TRBJ1-2|.|.|TRBV4-1
TGCGCCAGCAGCCAAGGAGCTAACTATGGCTACACCTTC
CASSQGANYGYTF
>TRBJ1-1|TRBD1|.|TRBV7-2
TGTGCCAGCAGCTTGACAGGGGGCGCGGGGGAAGCTTTCTTT
CASSLTGGAGEAFF
>TRBJ2-1|.|.|TRBV4-2
TGTGCCAGCAGCCAAGAGGAGCGGACGTACAATGAGCAGTTCTTC
CASSQEERTYNEQFF
>TRBJ1-4|.|few|TRBV15
TGTGCCACCAGCTACCGGGCGCTTAATGAAAAACTGTTTTTT
CATSYRALNEKLFF
>TRBJ2-3|.|.|TRBV5-1
TGCGCCAGCAGCTTGACCACAGATACGCAGTATTTT
CASSLTTDTQYF
>TRBJ2-4|TRBD1|.|TRBV6-2/TRBV6-3
TGTGCCAGCAGCCCTCGGGACAGGTTACAGTACTTC
CASSPRDRLQYF
>TRBJ2-5|TRBD2|once|TRBV7-2
TGTGCCAGCAGCTCAAGGACCCCGGGACTAGCGGGGAAAGAGACCCAGTACTTC
CASSSRTPGLAGKETQYF
>TRBJ2-7|.|.|TRBV11-2
TGTGCCAGCAGCTTATTGTTATCATCGGGGAGCTACGAGCAGTACTTC
CASSLLLSSGSYEQYF
>TRBJ2-1|TRBD2|few|TRBV11-3
TGTGCCAGCAGTCCAAGGACTAGCGGGAGGGATGAGCAGTTCTTC
CASSPRTSGRDEQFF
>TRBJ2-5|TRBD2|.|TRBV5-1
TGCGCCAGCAGCTTTGGCGGGGGTTTCCCAGAGACCCAGTACTTC
CASSFGGGFPETQYF
>TRBJ2-6|.|.|TRBV2
TGTGCCAGCAGTGAACTAACTGGGGCCAACGTCCTGACTTTC
CASSELTGANVLTF
>TRBJ2-2|.|.|TRBV19
TGTGCCAGTAGTATAACCAGGGCGACCGGGGAGCTGTTTTTT
CASSITRATGELFF
>TRBJ1-1|.|.|TRBV5-1
TGCGCCAGCAGCTTGGGCGGGGTTTTAGGGGGCACTGAAGCTTTCTTT
CASSLGGVLGGTEAFF
>TRBJ1-1|.|.|TRBV7-9
TGTGCCAGCAGCTTACAGAGTTACACTGAAGCTTTCTTT
CASSLQSYTEAFF
>TRBJ2-1|.|.|TRBV19
TGTGCCAGTAGTACCGAGTTCTTC
CASSTEFF
>TRBJ2-3|.|.|TRBV9
TGTGCCAGCAGCGTATCGAGCGCTGGCACAGATACGCAGTATTTT
CASSVSSAGTDTQYF
>TRBJ1-6|TRBD1|.|TRBV5-1
TGCGCCAGCAGCCCGGAGGGACAGTCCTCACCCCTCCACTTT
CASSPEGQSSPLHF
>TRBJ2-1|.|.|TRBV9
TGTGCCAGCAGCGTAGCCGGGACTTCTTTCAACAATGAGCAGTTCTTC
CASSVAGTSFNNEQFF
>TRBJ2-3|.|.|TRBV7-8
TGTGCCAGCAGCCAGAATACTAGATTCACAGATACGCAGTATTTT
CASSQNTRFTDTQYF
>TRBJ2-7|TRBD1|few|TRBV6-5
TGTGCCAGCAGTTACTTGGACAGGGGCGAGCAGTACTTC
CASSYLDRGEQYF
>TRBJ2-7|.|.|TRBV6-6
TGTGCCAGCGCCCAGGAGCCCGCCTACGAGCAGTACTTC
CASAQEPAYEQYF
>TRBJ2-3|TRBD2|.|TRBV9
TGTGCCAGCAGCCCAGATAGCGGGAGGGCCCCAGATACGCAGTATTTT
CASSPDSGRAPDTQYF
>TRBJ2-1|TRBD2|.|TRBV25-1
TGTGCCAGCAGTTCCGGGACTAGCGGTTACAATGAGCAGTTCTTC
CASSSGTSGYNEQFF
>TRBJ2-4|.|.|TRBV5-1
TGCGCCAGCAGCTTACAGGTAGAGGGCATTCAGTACTTC
CASSLQVEGIQYF
>TRBJ2-1|.|.|TRBV19
TGTGCCAGTAGCCAAAATACCTACAATGAGCAGTTCTTC
CASSQNTYNEQFF
>TRBJ1-4|.|.|TRBV29-1
TGCAGCGTTGGCAGGGGCGCGGAAAAACTGTTTTTT
CSVGRGAEKLFF
>TRBJ2-7|.|few|TRBV7-9
TGTGCCAGCAGCATGGGTCAGGGCGGTCCCTACGAGCAGTACTTC
CASSMGQGGPYEQYF
>TRBJ2-1|TRBD2|.|TRBV10-3
TGTGCCATCAGTGAGGGACTAGCGGAATACAATGAGCAGTTCTTC
CAISEGLAEYNEQFF
>TRBJ2-2|.|.|TRBV5-6
TGTGCCAGCAGCTGGGGTGATAGGCCTTGGCGCGGGGAGCTGTTTTTT
CASSWGDRPWRGELFF
>TRBJ1-3|TRBD1|.|TRBV7-9
TGTGCCAGCAGCTCTCTTAGTCGAGGACAGGGGGAAAGAAACACCATATATTTT
CASSSLSRGQGERNTIYF
>TRBJ1-2|.|.|TRBV7-9
TGTGCCAGCAGCTTAGCTGCGGATTACTATGGCTACACCTTC
CASSLAADYYGYTF
>TRBJ2-5|.|.|TRBV18
TGTGCCAGCTCACCACCGGCTACTCAAGAGACCCAGTACTTC
CASSPPATQETQYF
>TRBJ2-5|.|.|TRBV7-2
TGTGCCAGCAGCTTAGTCCTCCAGGGCGGTCAGACCCAGTACTTC
CASSLVLQGGQTQYF